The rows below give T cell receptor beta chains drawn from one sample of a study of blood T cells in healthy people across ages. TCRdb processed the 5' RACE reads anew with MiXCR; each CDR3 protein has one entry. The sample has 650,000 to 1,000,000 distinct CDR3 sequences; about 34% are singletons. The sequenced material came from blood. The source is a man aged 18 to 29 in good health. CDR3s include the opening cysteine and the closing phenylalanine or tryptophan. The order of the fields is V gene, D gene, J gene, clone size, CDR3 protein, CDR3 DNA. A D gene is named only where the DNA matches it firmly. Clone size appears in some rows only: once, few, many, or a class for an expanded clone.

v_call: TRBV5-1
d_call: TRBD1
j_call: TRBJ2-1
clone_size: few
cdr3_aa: CASSEDRRSSYNEQFF
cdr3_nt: TGCGCCAGCAGCGAGGACAGGAGGTCATCCTACAATGAGCAGTTCTTC

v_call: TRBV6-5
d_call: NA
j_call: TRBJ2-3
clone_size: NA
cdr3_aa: CASSYSPRWDGTDTQYF
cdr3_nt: TGTGCCAGCAGTTACTCACCACGATGGGACGGCACAGATACGCAGTATTTT

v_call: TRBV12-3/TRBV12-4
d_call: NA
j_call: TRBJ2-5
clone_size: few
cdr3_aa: CASSFINPNEQYF
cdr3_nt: TGTGCCAGCAGTTTTATAAACCCCAATGAGCAGTACTTC

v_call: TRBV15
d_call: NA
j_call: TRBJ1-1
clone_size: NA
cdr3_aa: CATSSPPVRLEAFF
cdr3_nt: TGTGCCACCAGCAGTCCCCCCGTCAGGTTGGAAGCTTTCTTT

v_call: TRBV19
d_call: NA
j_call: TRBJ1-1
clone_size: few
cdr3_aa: CASTMAMNTEAFF
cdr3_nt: TGTGCCAGTACCATGGCCATGAACACTGAAGCTTTCTTT

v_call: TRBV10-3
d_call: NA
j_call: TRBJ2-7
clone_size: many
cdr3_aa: CAISEAGDNSYEQYF
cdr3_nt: TGTGCCATCAGTGAAGCAGGGGACAACTCCTACGAGCAGTACTTC

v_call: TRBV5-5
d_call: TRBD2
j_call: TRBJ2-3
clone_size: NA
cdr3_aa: CASSLSVSGDTDAQYF
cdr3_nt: TGTGCCAGCAGCTTGTCGGTTAGCGGGGACACAGATGCGCAGTATTTT

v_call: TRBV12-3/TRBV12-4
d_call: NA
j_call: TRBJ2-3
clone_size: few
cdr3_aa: CASSFAGGVRTKNTQYF
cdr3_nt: TGTGCCAGCAGTTTTGCGGGTGGTGTTAGAACGAAAAATACGCAGTATTTT

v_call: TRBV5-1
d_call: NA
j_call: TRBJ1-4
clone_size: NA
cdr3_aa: CASRRDFNEKLFF
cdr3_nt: TGCGCCAGCAGACGGGATTTTAATGAAAAACTGTTTTTT

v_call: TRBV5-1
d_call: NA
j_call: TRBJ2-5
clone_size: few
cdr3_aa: CASSLAWVTQETQYF
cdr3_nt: TGCGCCAGCAGCTTGGCCTGGGTAACTCAAGAGACCCAGTACTTC

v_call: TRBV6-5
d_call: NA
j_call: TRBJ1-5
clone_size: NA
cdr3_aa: CASSYSADGSQPQHF
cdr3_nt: TGTGCCAGCAGTTACTCGGCGGATGGGAGTCAGCCCCAGCATTTT

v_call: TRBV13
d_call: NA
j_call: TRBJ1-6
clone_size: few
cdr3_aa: CASSEDRNSPLHF
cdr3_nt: TGTGCCAGCAGCGAGGATCGTAATTCACCCCTCCACTTT

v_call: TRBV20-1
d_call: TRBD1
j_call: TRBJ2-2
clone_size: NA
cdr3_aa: CSAGTETGELFF
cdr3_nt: TGCAGTGCTGGGACAGAAACCGGGGAGCTGTTTTTT

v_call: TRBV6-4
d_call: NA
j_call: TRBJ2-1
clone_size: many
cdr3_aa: CASGDYRNEQFF
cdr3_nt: TGTGCCAGCGGAGACTATCGGAATGAGCAGTTCTTC

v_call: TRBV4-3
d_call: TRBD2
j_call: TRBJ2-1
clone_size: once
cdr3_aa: CASSQDAGGPRSSTKFF
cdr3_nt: TGCGCCAGCAGCCAAGATGCGGGAGGGCCGCGATCAAGCACGAAGTTCTTC

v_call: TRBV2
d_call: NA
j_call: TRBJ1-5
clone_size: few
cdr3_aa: CASSEAPPVYQPQHF
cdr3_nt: TGTGCCAGCAGTGAAGCGCCGCCGGTTTATCAGCCCCAGCATTTT

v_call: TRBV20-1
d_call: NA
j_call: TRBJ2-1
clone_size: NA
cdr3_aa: CSAWRGSYNEQFF
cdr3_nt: TGCAGTGCTTGGAGGGGCTCCTACAATGAGCAGTTCTTC

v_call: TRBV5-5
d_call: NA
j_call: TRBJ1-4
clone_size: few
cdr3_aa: CASSLIGEETYEKLFF
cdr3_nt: TGTGCCAGCAGCTTGATTGGGGAAGAGACCTATGAAAAACTGTTTTTT

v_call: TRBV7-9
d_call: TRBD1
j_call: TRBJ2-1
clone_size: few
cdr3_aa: CASSPLFRDRGPNEQFF
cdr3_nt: TGTGCCAGCAGCCCCCTATTCAGGGACAGGGGACCCAATGAGCAGTTCTTC

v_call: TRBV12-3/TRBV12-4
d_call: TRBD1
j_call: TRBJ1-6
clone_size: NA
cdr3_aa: CASSLRRTGASSYNSPLHF
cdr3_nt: TGTGCCAGCAGTCTCCGCAGGACAGGGGCCAGCTCCTATAATTCACCCCTCCACTTT

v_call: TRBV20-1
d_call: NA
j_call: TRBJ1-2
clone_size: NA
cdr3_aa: CSASNVGNAYGYTF
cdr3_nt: TGCAGTGCCAGCAACGTAGGGAACGCCTATGGCTACACCTTC

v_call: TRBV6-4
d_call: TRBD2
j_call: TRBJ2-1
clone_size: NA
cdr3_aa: CASSDQYSGGGNEQFF
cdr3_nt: TGTGCCAGCAGTGATCAATATAGCGGGGGGGGCAATGAGCAGTTCTTC

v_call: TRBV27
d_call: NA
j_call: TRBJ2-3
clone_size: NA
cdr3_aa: CASGSNGQYF
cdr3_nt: TGTGCCAGCGGTAGTAATGGGCAGTATTTT

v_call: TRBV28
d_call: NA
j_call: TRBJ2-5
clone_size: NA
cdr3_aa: CASSRKQGRETQYF
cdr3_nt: TGTGCCAGCAGTCGGAAACAGGGTAGAGAGACCCAGTACTTC

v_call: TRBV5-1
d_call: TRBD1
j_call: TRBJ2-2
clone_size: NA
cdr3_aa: CASSVDRGDTGELFF
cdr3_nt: TGCGCCAGCAGCGTAGACAGGGGTGACACCGGGGAGCTGTTTTTT

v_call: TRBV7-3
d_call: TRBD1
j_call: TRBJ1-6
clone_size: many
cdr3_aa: CASSLNGQGAGNSPLHF
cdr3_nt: TGTGCCAGCAGCTTAAACGGTCAGGGGGCCGGTAATTCACCCCTCCACTTT

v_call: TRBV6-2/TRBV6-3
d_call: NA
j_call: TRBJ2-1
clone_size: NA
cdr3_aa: CASSSHASYNEQSF
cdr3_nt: TGTGCCAGCAGTTCCCACGCCTCCTACAATGAGCAGTCCTTC

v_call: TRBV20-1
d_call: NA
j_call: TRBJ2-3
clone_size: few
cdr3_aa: CSAKRGSTDTQYF
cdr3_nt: TGCAGTGCTAAACGGGGGAGCACAGATACGCAGTATTTT

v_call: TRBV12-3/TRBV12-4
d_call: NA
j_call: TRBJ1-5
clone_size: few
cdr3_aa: CASRTAGLQPQHF
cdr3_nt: TGTGCCAGCAGAACAGCGGGGCTACAGCCCCAGCATTTT

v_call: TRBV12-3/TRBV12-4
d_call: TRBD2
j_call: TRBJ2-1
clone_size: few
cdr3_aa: CASRGGGEMSSYNEQFF
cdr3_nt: TGTGCCAGCAGGGGCGGGGGGGAAATGAGCTCCTACAATGAGCAGTTCTTC

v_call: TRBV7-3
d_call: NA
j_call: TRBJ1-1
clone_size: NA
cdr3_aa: CASSPPGWEPTEAFF
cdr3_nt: TGTGCCAGCAGCCCCCCAGGCTGGGAGCCCACTGAAGCTTTCTTT

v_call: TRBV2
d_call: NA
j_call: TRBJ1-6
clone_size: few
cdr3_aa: CASTDPGGSPLHF
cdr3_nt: TGTGCCAGCACCGATCCCGGGGGGTCACCCCTCCACTTT

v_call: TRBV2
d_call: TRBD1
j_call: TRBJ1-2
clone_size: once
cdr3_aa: CASSEQGAQSYTF
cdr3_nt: TGTGCCAGCAGTGAACAGGGGGCGCAGAGCTACACCTTC

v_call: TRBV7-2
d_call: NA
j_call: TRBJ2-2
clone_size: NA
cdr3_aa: CASSQSSGANTGELFF
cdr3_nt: TGTGCCAGCAGCCAATCGTCCGGAGCGAACACCGGGGAGCTGTTTTTT

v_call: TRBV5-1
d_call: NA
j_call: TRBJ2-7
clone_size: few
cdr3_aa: CASSLGGHSPYNEQYF
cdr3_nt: TGCGCCAGCAGCTTGGGGGGGCACTCACCCTACAATGAGCAGTACTTC

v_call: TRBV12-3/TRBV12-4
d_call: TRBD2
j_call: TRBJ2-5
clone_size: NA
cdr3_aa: CASRSRGEGETQYF
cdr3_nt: TGTGCCAGCAGATCTAGAGGGGAGGGAGAGACCCAGTACTTC

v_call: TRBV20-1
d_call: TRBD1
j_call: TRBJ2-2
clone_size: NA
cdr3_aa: CSARSGTGVTGELFF
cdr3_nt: TGCAGTGCTAGATCCGGGACAGGGGTTACCGGGGAGCTGTTTTTT

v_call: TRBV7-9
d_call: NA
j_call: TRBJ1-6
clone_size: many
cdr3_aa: CASSHPGAGSSYNSPLHF
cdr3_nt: TGTGCCAGCAGCCATCCGGGCGCCGGAAGCTCCTATAATTCACCCCTCCACTTT

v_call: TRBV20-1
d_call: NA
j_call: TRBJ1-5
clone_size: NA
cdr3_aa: CSAERRVGNQPQHF
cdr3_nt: TGCAGTGCTGAACGACGGGTGGGCAATCAGCCCCAGCATTTT

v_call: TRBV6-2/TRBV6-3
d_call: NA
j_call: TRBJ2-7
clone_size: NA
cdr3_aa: CASSYFASEQYF
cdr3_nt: TGTGCCAGCAGTTACTTTGCAAGCGAGCAGTACTTC

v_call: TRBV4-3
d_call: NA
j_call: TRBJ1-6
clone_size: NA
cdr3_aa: CASSQGDDRANSPLHF
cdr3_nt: TGCGCCAGCAGCCAAGGTGATGACCGCGCCAATTCACCCCTCCACTTT

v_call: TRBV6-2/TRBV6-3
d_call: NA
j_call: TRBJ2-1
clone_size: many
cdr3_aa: CASSYGLRDILFF
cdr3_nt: TGTGCCAGCAGTTACGGGCTACGAGACATTCTGTTCTTC

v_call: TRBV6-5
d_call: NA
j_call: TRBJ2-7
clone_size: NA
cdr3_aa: CASRSQEHSINEQYF
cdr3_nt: TGTGCCAGCAGATCACAGGAGCACTCGATCAATGAGCAGTACTTC